These 19 T cell receptor beta chains came from one sample sequenced in a study of T-cell memory formation after mild COVID-19. A single record per CDR3 protein comes from TCRdb applying MiXCR to the 5' RACE reads. The sample consists of 300,000 to 400,000 distinct CDR3 sequences, roughly 14% of them appearing once. What was sequenced was PBMCs or a T cell subset sorted from them (not recorded which). These receptors were collected from a man in his late teens or twenties who had mild COVID-19 (a few samples of this study predate the infection). Cell type and time point are not known.

This clonotype was seen at least ten times. The CDR3 coding sequence is TGTGCCAGCAGCCTTAGCCGGAGCACAGATACGCAGTATTTT. Translated, it gives CASSLSRSTDTQYF. The gene calls are TRBV7-9 and TRBJ2-3, with D hard to call. This CDR3 spans 14 amino acids. Germline loops: CDR1 SEHNR, CDR2 FQNEAQ (reference sequence). The V and J ends lost 5 bases and 0 bases respectively, with 9 bases between them.

This chain uses TRBV20-1 with TRBJ2-5; 9 bases match TRBD1. Per germline, CDR1 DFQATT and CDR2 SNEGSKA (reference sequence). The CDR3 runs to 15 residues. V was pared by 4 bases and J by 4 bases, with 10 bases of the junction left unmatched. The CDR3 nucleotides are TGCAGTGCTAACAAAGGGACAGGGAGGGGAGAGACCCAGTACTTC. Its protein is CSANKGTGRGETQYF.

This clonotype was seen a few times. V usage is TRBV10-3 and J usage is TRBJ1-1; TRBD1 agrees at 7 bases. From germline, CDR1 is ENHRY and CDR2 SYGVKD. The CDR3 runs to 15 residues. Trimming at V came to 4 bases and at J to 0 bases, leaving 5 bases not matched to a gene. DNA for the CDR3: TGTGCCATCAGTGGTGCGGGACAGATGAACACTGAAGCTTTCTTT. Its translation is CAISGAGQMNTEAFF.

The chain couples TRBV7-2 to TRBJ2-5; 7 nucleotides match TRBD2. The germline V gene has CDR1 SGHTA and CDR2 FQGNSA. There are 16 residues in the CDR3. Unmatched junction bases numbered 8, after V lost 0 bases and J lost 4 bases. CDR3: CASSLAGRADRETQYF. CDR3 nucleotides: TGTGCCAGCAGCTTAGCGGGGAGGGCTGATAGAGAGACCCAGTACTTC.

This clonotype showed up just a few times. The chain is built from TRBV2 and TRBJ2-1; maybe TRBD1 (6 bases). V was pared by 3 bases and J by 4 bases, with 7 bases between. The CDR3 contains 13 residues. The germline CDR1 and CDR2 sequences are SNHLY and FYNNEI. CDR3 sequence (DNA): TGTGCCAGCAGTGAGACAGGATACAATGAGCAGTTCTTC. Its protein product is CASSETGYNEQFF. Using reference TRBV2 and TRBJ2-1 for the parts outside the CDR3, the full variable domain is EPEVTQTPSHQVTQMGQEVILRCVPISNHLYFYWYRQILGQKVEFLVSFYNNEISEKSEIFDDQFSVERPDGSNFTLKIRSTKLEDSAMYFCASSETGYNEQFFGPGTRLTVL.

The chain carries TRBV6-5 and TRBJ1-4; 7 bases match TRBD1. CDR1 is MNHEY, CDR2 SVGAGI, per germline. The CDR3 has 19 residues. Germline trimming cut 1 base from V and 0 bases from J; bases unmatched to any gene: 11. The CDR3 loop is CASSYLPPGQYATNEKLFF. The CDR3 DNA reads as TGTGCCAGCAGTTACTTACCCCCGGGACAGTATGCAACTAATGAAAAACTGTTTTTT.

The table lists this clonotype with many counts. V and J are TRBV5-1 and TRBJ2-3, with D perhaps TRBD2 (7 bases). Per germline, CDR1 SGHRS and CDR2 YFSETQ. Deletions cut 7 bases from V and 5 bases from J, with 17 bases between. The CDR3 extends over 14 amino acids. CDR3 coding DNA: TGCGCCAGCTTTACGGGGGGCCCTTTAGATACGCAGTATTTT. Residues: CASFTGGPLDTQYF.

There are many counts of this clonotype. This chain joins TRBV4-1 and TRBJ1-2, with a weak D call TRBD1 (6 bases). Germline loops: CDR1 MGHRA, CDR2 YSYEKL. Trimming removed 0 bases at V and 5 bases at J, with 16 bases between. This CDR3 has 16 amino acids. The CDR3 loop is CASSQEERQDNYGYTF. The CDR3, as DNA: TGCGCCAGCAGCCAAGAGGAGAGACAGGACAATTATGGCTACACCTTC.

This clonotype appeared a few times. This rearrangement joins TRBV19 to TRBJ1-5; unclear D gene. The CDR3 consists of 13 residues. Trimming took off 11 bases at V and 3 bases at J, with 14 bases between the two ends. In germline, CDR1 is LNHDA, CDR2 SQIVND (reference sequence). CDR3 residues: CAGGREFNQPQHF. The DNA of the CDR3 is TGTGCCGGTGGAAGGGAATTCAATCAGCCCCAGCATTTT.

The V gene is TRBV20-1, the J gene TRBJ2-3; D not certain. Germline V gene lookup returns CDR1 DFQATT and CDR2 SNEGSKA (reference sequence). The CDR3 contains 12 residues. The ends were cut back, 5 bases at V and 4 bases at J, with 10 bases in the middle. The CDR3 loop reads CSALKAPDTQYF. The CDR3 DNA follows: TGCAGTGCTTTAAAGGCTCCAGATACGCAGTATTTT.

This clonotype was picked up many times. This chain links TRBV5-1 with TRBJ2-3; no reliable D call. Between the trimmed V and J ends, which lost 1 base and 0 bases, there was a span of 9 bases. CDR3 length: 15 amino acids. Germline V gives CDR1 SGHRS, CDR2 YFSETQ. CDR3 coding DNA: TGCGCCAGCAGCTTGAGTGGCAGAAGCACAGATACGCAGTATTTT. Its translation: CASSLSGRSTDTQYF.

This clonotype has a count of ten or more. The gene calls are TRBV5-1 and TRBJ2-5; TRBD1 matches at 8 bases. Germline assignment: CDR1 SGHRS and CDR2 YFSETQ. CDR3 length: 15 residues. V lost 1 base, J lost 1 base, and 3 bases stayed unmatched. The CDR3, as DNA: TGCGCCAGCAGCTTGATGGGACAGGTCCAAGAGACCCAGTACTTC. As protein: CASSLMGQVQETQYF.

The gene calls are TRBV12-3 or TRBV12-4 and TRBJ1-1; D remains ambiguous. The CDR3 totals 12 residues. V dropped 7 bases and J dropped 0 bases, with 6 bases sitting between them. The DNA of the CDR3 is TGTGCCAGCACCAGAATGAACACTGAAGCTTTCTTT. This gives the protein CASTRMNTEAFF.

The V gene is TRBV10-3, the J gene TRBJ2-1; D is unclear. This CDR3 comprises 15 residues. The germline CDR1 and CDR2 sequences are ENHRY and SYGVKD. The V end lost 6 bases, the J end lost 0 bases, and 12 bases lay between the germline ends. CDR3 in DNA: TGTGCCATCAGATCAGACCGAGGCTCCTACAATGAGCAGTTCTTC. Its translation: CAIRSDRGSYNEQFF.

This clonotype was detected only a few times. This chain joins TRBV28 and TRBJ2-3, with TRBD2 identical over 11 bases. V gave up 8 bases and J gave up 2 bases; unmatched junction bases: 9. Per the germline V gene, CDR1 is MDHEN and CDR2 is SYDVKM. CDR3 length equals 16 residues. The CDR3 DNA reads TGTGCCAGCCCTATAGCGGGGGGGGATGTCACAGATACGCAGTATTTT. Amino acid sequence: CASPIAGGDVTDTQYF.

This chain connects TRBV12-3 or TRBV12-4 to TRBJ1-6; no clear D. This CDR3 is built from 15 residues. Trimming shortened V by 6 bases and J by 6 bases, and 15 bases separated the two germline ends. The CDR3 nucleotides read TGTGCCAGCAGAGTTTCCTTTTCGAGTAATTCACCCCTCCACTTT. Protein: CASRVSFSSNSPLHF.

The chain carries TRBV7-2 and TRBJ2-7; D is unresolved. Germline V gene sequence: CDR1 SGHTA, CDR2 FQGNSA. The ends were cut back, 4 bases at V and 5 bases at J, with 9 bases in the middle. The CDR3 loop spans 12 amino acids. Written as DNA, the CDR3 is TGTGCCAGCAGCTCCGGTCTTGACGAGCAGTACTTC. Translated, it gives CASSSGLDEQYF. Together with reference TRBV7-2 and TRBJ2-7, the CDR3 gives the full variable domain: GAGVSQSPSNKVTEKGKDVELRCDPISGHTALYWYRQSLGQGLEFLIYFQGNSAPDKSGLPSDRFSAERTGGSVSTLTIQRTQQEDSAVYLCASSSGLDEQYFGPGTRLTVT.

This clonotype was observed many times. The rearrangement links TRBV20-1 to TRBJ2-7; the match to TRBD2 covers 8 bases. Germline V gives CDR1 DFQATT, CDR2 SNEGSKA (reference sequence). The CDR3 extends over 15 amino acids. Germline trimming cut 0 bases from V and 6 bases from J; bases unmatched to any gene: 10. The CDR3 DNA reads as TGCAGTGCTAGAGATACACGGGGGGGCCCGGGCGAGCAGTACGTC. As protein: CSARDTRGGPGEQYV.

This chain connects TRBV7-2 to TRBJ2-5; 9 positions match TRBD2. The CDR3 runs to 16 residues. The V segment lost 5 bases and the J segment 7 bases; nucleotides outside the gene matches: 14. Germline assignment: CDR1 SGHTA and CDR2 FQGNSA. CDR3 sequence reads: CASSTSSSGAPGTQYF. CDR3 bases: TGTGCCAGCAGCACCAGTTCTAGCGGGGCTCCGGGGACCCAGTACTTC.